A selection of T cell receptor beta chains follows, all from one sample in a study of cytomegalovirus exposure and HLA in healthy donors. Profiled with immunoSEQ multiplex PCR; TCRdb holds only in-frame clones, not every one. The sample lists around 140,000 clones, about 78% seen once, with over 1.2% in the top ten. Sequencing was carried out using PBMCs. Receptors originate from a female donor in good health and CMV-seronegative. The CDR3 runs from the conserved cysteine through the conserved F or W. The order of the fields is clone size, V gene, J gene, D gene, CDR3 length, CDR3 DNA, CDR3 protein. D genes are given only for firm matches. Expanded clones are given a class, and other clones once, few, many or no size at all.

-	TRBV2	TRBJ2-7	-	14	TGTGCCAGCAGCCCGGGGGTCTCCTCCTACGAGCAGTACTTC	CASSPGVSSYEQYF
-	TRBV18	TRBJ1-5	-	16	TGTGCCAGCTCACCAAGCCCGGGTTCTACAAGTCAGCCCCAGCATTTT	CASSPSPGSTSQPQHF
-	TRBV4-2	TRBJ1-1	-	15	TGTGCCAGCAGCCAAGATCCTTTTACGGGGACTGAAGCTTTCTTT	CASSQDPFTGTEAFF
-	TRBV6-1	TRBJ2-5	TRBD2	13	TGTGCCACCGCGACTAGCGGACAAGAGACCCAGTACTTC	CATATSGQETQYF
-	TRBV19	TRBJ2-2	-	16	TGTGCCAGTAGAAGCAGGGTCGTCGGGAACACCGGGGAGCTGTTTTTT	CASRSRVVGNTGELFF
-	TRBV30	TRBJ1-1	-	14	TGTGCCTGGAGCCGGGTGGGGGGGAGCACTGAAGCTTTCTTT	CAWSRVGGSTEAFF
-	TRBV9	TRBJ2-1	TRBD2	15	TGTGCCAGCAGCCCGCGACTAGCGGGGTACAATGAGCAGTTCTTC	CASSPRLAGYNEQFF
-	TRBV5-5	TRBJ1-1	-	12	TGTGCCAGCAGGACACAGAGCACTGAAGCTTTCTTT	CASRTQSTEAFF
-	TRBV30	TRBJ1-1	-	11	TGTGCCTGGAGTGGGTCTAGGGAAGCTTTCTTT	CAWSGSREAFF
few	TRBV28	TRBJ2-1	TRBD2	15	TGTGCCAGCATACCGCCCGGACTAGGAGGTAGTGAGCAGTTCTTC	CASIPPGLGGSEQFF
-	TRBV28	TRBJ1-3	TRBD1	14	TGTGCCAGCAGTTTAAGGCAGGGGGCTTACACCATATATTTT	CASSLRQGAYTIYF
once	TRBV30	TRBJ2-7	-	12	TGTGCCTGGAGTGTACGGGGTTACGAGCAGTACTTC	CAWSVRGYEQYF
-	TRBV6-1	TRBJ2-3	-	13	TGTGCCAGCAGTGAACAAAGCTCAGATACGCAGTATTTT	CASSEQSSDTQYF
few	TRBV5-4	TRBJ2-3	-	13	TGTGCCAGCAGCCTGCGGGACACAGATACGCAGTATTTT	CASSLRDTDTQYF
once	TRBV4-3	TRBJ1-2	TRBD1	16	TGCGCCAGCAGCCAAGATCTGGGACAGGGCGGGGAAGGCTACACCTTC	CASSQDLGQGGEGYTF
-	TRBV4-1	TRBJ1-2	-	17	TGCGCCAGCAGCTTCCAAGAGGGAGCCTTTTCTCGCTATGGCTACACCTTC	CASSFQEGAFSRYGYTF
-	TRBV25-1	TRBJ2-1	-	17	TGTGCCAGCAGTGAATCCGTAGCGGAGAGCTCCTACAATGAGCAGTTCTTC	CASSESVAESSYNEQFF
-	TRBV9	TRBJ1-6	TRBD1	14	TGTGCCAGCAGCGCCGGGACAGGGGTTTCACCCCTCCACTTT	CASSAGTGVSPLHF
-	TRBV30	TRBJ2-2	-	13	TGTGCCTGGGGAATCGGGGATTCCGGGGAGCTGTTTTTT	CAWGIGDSGELFF
once	TRBV4-3	TRBJ1-1	TRBD1	18	TGCGCCAGCAGCCAAGAAATAGTCGGGACAGAGACTTTCACTGAAGCTTTCTTT	CASSQEIVGTETFTEAFF
-	TRBV4-3	TRBJ2-7	-	14	TGCGCCAGCAGCCCAGGCGCCGTCTCCTACGAGCAGTACTTC	CASSPGAVSYEQYF
-	TRBV4-1	TRBJ1-5	TRBD1	14	TGCGCCAGCAGCCAGGGACAGGGCAATCAGCCCCAGCATTTT	CASSQGQGNQPQHF
-	TRBV5-6	TRBJ2-5	-	15	TGTGCCAGCAGCTTGGCTGGCCGGGGTGGGGAGACCCAGTACTTC	CASSLAGRGGETQYF
-	TRBV28	TRBJ1-1	TRBD1	16	TGTGCCAGCACCACCCCAGGGGGGACGAATAGAATTGAAGCTTTCTTT	CASTTPGGTNRIEAFF
many	TRBV27	TRBJ2-7	TRBD2	14	TGTGCCAGCAGTTTTTCCCTAGCGGGCAACGAGCAGTACTTC	CASSFSLAGNEQYF
-	TRBV11-2	TRBJ1-4	-	15	TGTGCCAGCAGCTTAGAGGGAGCAACTAATGAAAAACTGTTTTTT	CASSLEGATNEKLFF
few	TRBV20-1	TRBJ2-1	-	11	TGCAGTGCTAGAAGAGACATTGAGCAGTTCTTC	CSARRDIEQFF
-	TRBV6-6	TRBJ1-5	TRBD1	13	TGTGCCAGCAGTGACAGGGGGAATCAGCCCCAGCATTTT	CASSDRGNQPQHF
once	TRBV6-5	TRBJ1-1	TRBD1	14	TGTGCCAGCAGCCGTGGGACAGGGATTACTGAAGCTTTCTTT	CASSRGTGITEAFF
-	TRBV28	TRBJ1-1	-	14	TGTGCCAGCAGTTTAATGGGGGGGAACACTGAAGCTTTCTTT	CASSLMGGNTEAFF
few	TRBV28	TRBJ1-2	-	12	TGTGCCAGCAGTTTCCCCAGGGATGGCTACACCTTC	CASSFPRDGYTF
few	TRBV4-2	TRBJ2-1	-	16	TGTGCCAGCAGCCAAGATTCTGAGAGCTCCTACAATGAGCAGTTCTTC	CASSQDSESSYNEQFF
-	TRBV11-2	TRBJ2-7	TRBD2	16	TGTGCCAGCAGCTTAGTGGTGGGAGGGCCTTTCTGGGAGCAGTACTTC	CASSLVVGGPFWEQYF
-	TRBV18	TRBJ1-5	-	13	TGTGCCAGCTCACTACAGGGTGATCAGCCCCAGCATTTT	CASSLQGDQPQHF
few	TRBV7-2	TRBJ2-7	-	12	TGTGCCAGCAGCCCTACTAGTCTCGAGCAGTACTTC	CASSPTSLEQYF
-	TRBV10-1	TRBJ2-5	TRBD2	17	TGCGCCAGCAGTGAGCCGGGACTAGCGGGAGGGGAAGAGACCCAGTACTTC	CASSEPGLAGGEETQYF
-	TRBV4-2	TRBJ2-3	TRBD2	16	TGTGCCAGCAGCCAAGGGGAGGGTAGCGGCACAGATACGCAGTATTTT	CASSQGEGSGTDTQYF
-	TRBV19	TRBJ1-3	-	15	TGTGCCAGTAGTATTGCGGCGCCCTCTGGAAACACCATATATTTT	CASSIAAPSGNTIYF
-	TRBV7-9	TRBJ2-1	TRBD2	16	TGTTCCAGCAGCTCAGAACTAGCGGGGTCCTACAATGAGCAGTTCTTC	CSSSSELAGSYNEQFF
-	TRBV28	TRBJ1-1	-	17	TGTGCCAGCAGTTTATCCCGACCTTGGGGGGGAGGCACTGAAGCTTTCTTT	CASSLSRPWGGGTEAFF
-	TRBV18	TRBJ2-2	TRBD2	17	TGTGCCAGCTCACCCATTTCCGGGACTAGTTATCCCGGGGAGCTGTTTTTT	CASSPISGTSYPGELFF
-	TRBV9	TRBJ2-3	-	15	TGTGCCAGCAGCGTACAAGGGCGGGGAGAAGATACGCAGTATTTT	CASSVQGRGEDTQYF
-	TRBV5-1	TRBJ1-2	TRBD1	16	TGCGCCAGCAGCTTGGCCGGCCCGGGACAGGACTATGGCTACACCTTC	CASSLAGPGQDYGYTF
few	TRBV5-4	TRBJ2-2	TRBD1	15	TGTGCCAGCAGCCCAAGGACAGGGAACACCGGGGAGCTGTTTTTT	CASSPRTGNTGELFF
few	TRBV19	TRBJ2-7	TRBD2	13	TGTGCCAGTAGTTGGCGGGAGGGGTTCGAGCAGTACTTC	CASSWREGFEQYF
-	TRBV7-2	TRBJ2-5	TRBD1	14	TGTGCCAGCAGCAAAGGACAGGGATGGGAGACCCAGTACTTC	CASSKGQGWETQYF
-	TRBV5-1	TRBJ2-5	-	13	TGCGCCAGCAGCTCATACCTAATAGAGACCCAGTACTTC	CASSSYLIETQYF
-	TRBV5-1	TRBJ1-2	TRBD1	16	TGCGCCAGCAGCCTCGGGAATGCAGGGGGGAACTATGGCTACACCTTC	CASSLGNAGGNYGYTF